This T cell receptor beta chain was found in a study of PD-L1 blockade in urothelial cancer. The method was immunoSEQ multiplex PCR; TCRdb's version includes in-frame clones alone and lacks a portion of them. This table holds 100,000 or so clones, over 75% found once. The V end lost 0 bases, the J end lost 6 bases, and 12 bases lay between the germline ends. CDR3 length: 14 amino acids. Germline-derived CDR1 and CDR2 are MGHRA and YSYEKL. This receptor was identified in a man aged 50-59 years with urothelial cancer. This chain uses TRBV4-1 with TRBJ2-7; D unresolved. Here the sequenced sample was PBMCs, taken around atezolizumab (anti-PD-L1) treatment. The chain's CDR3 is CASSQDPPRGEQYF. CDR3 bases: TGCGCCAGCAGCCAAGATCCCCCCCGAGGCGAGCAGTACTTC.